The clone carrying this TCR beta chain was observed a few times. Deletions cut 6 bases from V and 0 bases from J, with 15 bases between. The length of the CDR3 is 16 residues. Germline V gives CDR1 SGHVS, CDR2 FNYEAQ. This record comes from a study of T-cell memory formation after mild COVID-19. TCRdb reprocessed the 5' RACE reads with MiXCR, giving one entry per CDR3 protein. There are hundreds of thousands of distinct CDR3 sequences in the sample; about a fifth occur only once, and 12% lies in the top ten. The TCR originated in an adult woman who had mild COVID-19 (a few samples of this study predate the infection). Cell type and time point are not known. The sequencing sample was made of PBMCs or a T cell subset sorted from them (not recorded which). V gene TRBV7-6 combines with J gene TRBJ2-1; D may be TRBD1 or TRBD2 (5 bases each). The CDR3 loop is CASSYGTASSYNEQFF. The CDR3 DNA sequence: TGTGCCAGCAGTTACGGGACGGCGAGCTCCTACAATGAGCAGTTCTTC.